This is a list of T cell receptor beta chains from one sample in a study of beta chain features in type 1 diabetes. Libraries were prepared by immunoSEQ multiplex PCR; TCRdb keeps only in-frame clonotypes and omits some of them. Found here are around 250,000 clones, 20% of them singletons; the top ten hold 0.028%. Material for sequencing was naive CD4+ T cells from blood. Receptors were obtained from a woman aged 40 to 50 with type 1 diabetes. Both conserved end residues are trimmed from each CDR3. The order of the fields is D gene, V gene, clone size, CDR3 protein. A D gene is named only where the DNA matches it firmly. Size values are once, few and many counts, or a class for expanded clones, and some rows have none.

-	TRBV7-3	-	ASSSGQPGDYGYT
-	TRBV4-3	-	ASSQELGAHQPQH
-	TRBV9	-	ASSVAAGINEKLF
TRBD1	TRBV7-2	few	ASSLRTGANEKLF
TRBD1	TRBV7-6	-	ASSLGGTGTQF
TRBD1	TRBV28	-	ASSFPSGQEGFRYGYT
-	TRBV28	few	ASSLGQDNEQF
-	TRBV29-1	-	SGGGNTDTQY
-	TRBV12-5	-	ASGRYNEQF
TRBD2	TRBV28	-	ASSLAAVNTGELF
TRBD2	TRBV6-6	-	ASIFSGGGQETQY
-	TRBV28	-	ASSLRRGYGYT
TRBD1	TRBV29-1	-	SVDRGQGVVNTEAF
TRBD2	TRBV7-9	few	ASSSGGTGLYSEQY
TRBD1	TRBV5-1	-	ASSAGTVYNSPLH
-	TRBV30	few	AWTVVVRGEQF
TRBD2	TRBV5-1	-	ASSLPSGSYNEQF
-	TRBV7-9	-	ASSYPGDSETQY
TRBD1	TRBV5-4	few	ASSTRDRANEKLF
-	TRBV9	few	ASSALNSPLH
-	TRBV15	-	ATSSLRGAVNTGELF
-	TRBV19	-	ASSMRERPGTDTQY
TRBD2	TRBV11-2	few	ASTRGRLAADTQY
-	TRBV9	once	ASSVALDSESYNSPLH
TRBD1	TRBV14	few	ASSHPDRERDEKLF
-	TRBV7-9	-	ASSLNYEQY
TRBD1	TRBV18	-	ASSWDRGHWEQY
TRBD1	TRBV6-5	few	ASSYSGRGQETQY
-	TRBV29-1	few	SVRQGGNTIY
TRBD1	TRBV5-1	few	ASSLGQGKWQF
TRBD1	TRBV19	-	ASSWTGGNQPQH
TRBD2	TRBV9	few	ASSVVASGYNEQF
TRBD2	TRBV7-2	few	ASSLDPTGLAGGQETQY
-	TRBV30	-	AWSFGDGYT
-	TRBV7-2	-	ASSPNRVNTEAF
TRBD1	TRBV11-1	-	ASSRTGTDSYNEQF
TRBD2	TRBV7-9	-	ASSRAGVYEQY
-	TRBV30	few	AWSLGGMNTEAF
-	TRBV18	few	ASSRQGYGYT
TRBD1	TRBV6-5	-	ASRTHRGGTDTQY
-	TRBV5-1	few	ASSLTGTSNQPQH
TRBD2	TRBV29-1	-	SVDGAGGPHNEQF
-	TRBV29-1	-	SVERGGSEAF
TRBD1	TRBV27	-	ASSEGTGAF
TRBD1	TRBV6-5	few	ASSGDSRLEQY
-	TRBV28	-	ASSDREQY
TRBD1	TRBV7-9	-	ASSLGQGVTDTQY
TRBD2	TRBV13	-	ASSYPPGSGFQETQY
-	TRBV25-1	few	ASSLTPNEQF
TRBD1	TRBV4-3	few	ASSTGQGEETQY
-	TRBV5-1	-	ASSLELANYNEQF
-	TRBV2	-	ASSYQGGETQY
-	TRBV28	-	ASSWGRTYEQY
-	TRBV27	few	ASSLSGTGEANYGYT
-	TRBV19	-	ASKNGQGYTGELF